The T cell receptor beta chain under discussion was sequenced for a study of spatial heterogeneity in lung cancer. The study, taken as a whole, reports: Tumors with more nonsynonymous mutations had more expanded intratumoral alpha and beta TCRs. Nonsynonymous mutations, ubiquitous and regional, were tracked respectively by counts of ubiquitous and regional expanded TCRs.

TCRdb reprocessed the 5' RACE reads with MiXCR, giving one entry per CDR3 protein. The sample carries around 15,000 distinct CDR3 sequences, under 7.5% recorded once. This clonotype was detected many times. The target antigen is unknown. The CDR3 is 16 residues long. V shed 3 bases, J shed 2 bases, and the junction held 4 bases outside the gene matches. The time point is: sample taken at primary tumor resection. Samples came from around 70 TRACERx patients with untreated early-stage lung cancer. The sample was lung tumor tissue, taken at surgery. J is TRBJ2-1 and V is TRBV12-3 or TRBV12-4; the match to TRBD2 covers 10 bases. This sequence originates from a female donor with early-stage non-small cell lung cancer. Here the CDR3 DNA reads TGTGCCAGCAGTTTTGCTAGCGGGGGCCCCTACAATGAGCAGTTCTTC. Its protein is CASSFASGGPYNEQFF.